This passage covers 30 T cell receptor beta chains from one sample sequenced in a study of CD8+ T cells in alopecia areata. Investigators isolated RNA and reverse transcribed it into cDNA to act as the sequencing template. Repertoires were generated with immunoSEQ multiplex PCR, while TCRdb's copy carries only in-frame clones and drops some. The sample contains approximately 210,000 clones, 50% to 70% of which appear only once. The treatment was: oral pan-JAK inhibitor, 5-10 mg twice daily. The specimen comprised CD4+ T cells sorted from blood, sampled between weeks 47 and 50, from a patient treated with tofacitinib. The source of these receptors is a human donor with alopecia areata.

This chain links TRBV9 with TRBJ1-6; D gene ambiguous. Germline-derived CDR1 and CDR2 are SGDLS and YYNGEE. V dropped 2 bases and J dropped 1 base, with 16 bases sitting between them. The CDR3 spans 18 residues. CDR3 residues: CASSVQAATTSYNSPLHF. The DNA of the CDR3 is TGTGCCAGCAGCGTTCAGGCAGCGACAACATCCTATAATTCACCCCTCCACTTT.

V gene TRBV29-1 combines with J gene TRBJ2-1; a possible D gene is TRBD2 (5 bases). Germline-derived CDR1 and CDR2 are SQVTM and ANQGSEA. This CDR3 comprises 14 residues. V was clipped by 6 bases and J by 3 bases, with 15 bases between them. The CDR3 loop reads CSVTTREGYNEQFF. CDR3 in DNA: TGCAGCGTAACTACGAGGGAAGGCTACAATGAGCAGTTCTTC.

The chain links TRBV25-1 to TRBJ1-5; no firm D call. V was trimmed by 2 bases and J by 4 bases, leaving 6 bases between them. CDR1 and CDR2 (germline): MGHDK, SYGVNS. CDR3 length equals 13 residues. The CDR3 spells CASSESVNQPQHF. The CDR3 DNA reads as TGTGCCAGCAGTGAAAGTGTGAATCAGCCCCAGCATTTT.

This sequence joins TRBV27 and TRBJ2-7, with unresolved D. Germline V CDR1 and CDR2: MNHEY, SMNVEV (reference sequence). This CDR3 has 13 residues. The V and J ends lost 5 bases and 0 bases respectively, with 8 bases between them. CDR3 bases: TGTGCCAGCAGTCCCCGACCCTCCTACGAGCAGTACTTC. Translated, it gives CASSPRPSYEQYF.

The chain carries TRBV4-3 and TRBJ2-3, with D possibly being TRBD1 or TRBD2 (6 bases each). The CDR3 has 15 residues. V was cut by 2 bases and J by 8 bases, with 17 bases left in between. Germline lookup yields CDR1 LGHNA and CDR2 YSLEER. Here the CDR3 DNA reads TGCGCCAGCAGCCAATCAGGGGAGGCGGGCGGTACGCAGTATTTT. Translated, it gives CASSQSGEAGGTQYF.

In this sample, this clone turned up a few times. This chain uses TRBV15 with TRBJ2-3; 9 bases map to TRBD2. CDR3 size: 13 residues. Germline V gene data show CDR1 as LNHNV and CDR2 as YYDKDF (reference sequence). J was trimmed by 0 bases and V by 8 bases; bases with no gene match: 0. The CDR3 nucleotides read TGTGCCACCCTAGCGGGGAGCACAGATACGCAGTATTTT. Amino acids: CATLAGSTDTQYF.

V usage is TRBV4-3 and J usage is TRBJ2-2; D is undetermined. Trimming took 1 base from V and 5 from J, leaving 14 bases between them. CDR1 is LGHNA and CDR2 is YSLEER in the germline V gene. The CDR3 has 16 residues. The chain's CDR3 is CASSQVLGIGTGELFF. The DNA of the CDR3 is TGCGCCAGCAGCCAAGTTCTGGGCATTGGGACCGGGGAGCTGTTTTTT.

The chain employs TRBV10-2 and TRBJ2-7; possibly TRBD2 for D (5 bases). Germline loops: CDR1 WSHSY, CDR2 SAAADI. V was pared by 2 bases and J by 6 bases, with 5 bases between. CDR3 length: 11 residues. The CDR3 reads CASSEGSEQYF. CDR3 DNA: TGCGCCAGCAGTGAGGGGAGCGAGCAGTACTTC.

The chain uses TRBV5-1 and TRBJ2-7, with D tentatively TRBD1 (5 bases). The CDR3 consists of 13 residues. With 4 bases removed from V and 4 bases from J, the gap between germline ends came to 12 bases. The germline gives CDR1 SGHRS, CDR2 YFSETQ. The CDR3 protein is CASSLRRGYEQYF. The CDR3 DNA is TGCGCCAGCAGCCTCCGAAGGGGATACGAGCAGTACTTC.

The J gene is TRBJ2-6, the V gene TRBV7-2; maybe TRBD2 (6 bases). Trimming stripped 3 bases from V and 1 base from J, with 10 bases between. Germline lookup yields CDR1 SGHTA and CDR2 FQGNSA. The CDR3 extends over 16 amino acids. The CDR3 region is CASSLPAGSGANVLTF. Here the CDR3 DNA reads TGTGCCAGCAGCTTGCCCGCGGGGTCTGGGGCCAACGTCCTGACTTTC. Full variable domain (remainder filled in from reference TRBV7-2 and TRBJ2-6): GAGVSQSPSNKVTEKGKDVELRCDPISGHTALYWYRQSLGQGLEFLIYFQGNSAPDKSGLPSDRFSAERTGGSVSTLTIQRTQQEDSAVYLCASSLPAGSGANVLTFGAGSRLTVL.

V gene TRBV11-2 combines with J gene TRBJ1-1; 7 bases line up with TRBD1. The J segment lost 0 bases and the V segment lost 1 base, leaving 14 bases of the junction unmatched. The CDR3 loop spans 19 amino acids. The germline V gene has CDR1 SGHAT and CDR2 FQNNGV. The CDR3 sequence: CASSLAAVRTGLMNTEAFF. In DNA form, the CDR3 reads TGTGCCAGCAGCTTAGCTGCCGTTCGGACAGGCCTAATGAACACTGAAGCTTTCTTT.

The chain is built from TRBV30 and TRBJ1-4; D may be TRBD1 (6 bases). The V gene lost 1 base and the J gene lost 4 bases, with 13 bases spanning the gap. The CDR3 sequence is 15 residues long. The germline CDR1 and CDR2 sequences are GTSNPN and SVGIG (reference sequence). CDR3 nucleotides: TGTGCCTGGAGTGACACACAGGGCCTTAATGAAAAACTGTTTTTT. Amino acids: CAWSDTQGLNEKLFF.

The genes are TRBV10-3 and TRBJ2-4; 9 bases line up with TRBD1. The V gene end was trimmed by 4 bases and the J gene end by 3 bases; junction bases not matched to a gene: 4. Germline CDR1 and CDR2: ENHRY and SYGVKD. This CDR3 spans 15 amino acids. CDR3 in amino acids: CAISGGTGIKNIQYF. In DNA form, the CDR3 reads TGTGCCATCAGTGGGGGGACAGGGATCAAAAACATTCAGTACTTC.

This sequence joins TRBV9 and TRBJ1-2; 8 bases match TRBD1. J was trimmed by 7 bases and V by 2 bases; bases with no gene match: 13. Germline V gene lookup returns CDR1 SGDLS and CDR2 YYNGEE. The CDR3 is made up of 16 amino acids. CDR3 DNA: TGTGCCAGCAGCGTTGGGACAGGTGCCTCCTTCGGTGGCTACACCTTC. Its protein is CASSVGTGASFGGYTF.

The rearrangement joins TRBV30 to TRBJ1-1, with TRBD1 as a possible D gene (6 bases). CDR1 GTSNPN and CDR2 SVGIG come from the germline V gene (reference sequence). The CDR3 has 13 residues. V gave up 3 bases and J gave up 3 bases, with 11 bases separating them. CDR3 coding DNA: TGTGCCTGGAGATATAGGACAGACACTGAAGCTTTCTTT. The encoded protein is CAWRYRTDTEAFF.

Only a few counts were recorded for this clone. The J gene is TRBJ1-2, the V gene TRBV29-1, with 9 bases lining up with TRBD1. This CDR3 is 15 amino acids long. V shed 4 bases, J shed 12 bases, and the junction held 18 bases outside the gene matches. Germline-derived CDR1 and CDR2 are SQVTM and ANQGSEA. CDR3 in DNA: TGCAGCGTTGGGCGAACCGGGACAGGGAAGACGGGGGACACCTTC. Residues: CSVGRTGTGKTGDTF.

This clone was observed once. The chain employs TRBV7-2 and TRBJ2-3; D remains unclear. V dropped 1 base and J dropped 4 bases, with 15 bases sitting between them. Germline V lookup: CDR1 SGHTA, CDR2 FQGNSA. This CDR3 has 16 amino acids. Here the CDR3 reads CASSLVVGLVADTQYF. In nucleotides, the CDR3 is TGTGCCAGCAGCTTAGTCGTGGGGTTAGTCGCAGATACGCAGTATTTT. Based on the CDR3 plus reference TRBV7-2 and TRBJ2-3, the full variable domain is GAGVSQSPSNKVTEKGKDVELRCDPISGHTALYWYRQSLGQGLEFLIYFQGNSAPDKSGLPSDRFSAERTGGSVSTLTIQRTQQEDSAVYLCASSLVVGLVADTQYFGPGTRLTVL.

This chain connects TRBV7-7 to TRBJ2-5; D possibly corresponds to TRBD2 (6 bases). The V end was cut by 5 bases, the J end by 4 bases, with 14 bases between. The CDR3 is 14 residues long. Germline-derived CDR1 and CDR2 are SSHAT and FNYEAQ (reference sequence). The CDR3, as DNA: TGTGCCAGCAGCCCAATGGGGGGTTTAGAGACCCAGTACTTC. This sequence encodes CASSPMGGLETQYF.

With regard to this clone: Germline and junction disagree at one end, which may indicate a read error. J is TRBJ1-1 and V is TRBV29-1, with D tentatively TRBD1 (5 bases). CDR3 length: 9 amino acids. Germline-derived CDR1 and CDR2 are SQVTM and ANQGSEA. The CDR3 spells CSVEDSRDF. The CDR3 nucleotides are TGCAGCGTTGAAGACTCCAGGGACTTT.

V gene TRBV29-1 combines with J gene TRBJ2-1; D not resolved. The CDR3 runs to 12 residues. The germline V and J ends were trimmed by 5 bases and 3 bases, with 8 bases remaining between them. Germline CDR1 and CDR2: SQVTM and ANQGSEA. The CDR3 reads CSVSDLYNEQFF. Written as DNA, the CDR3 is TGCAGCGTTTCGGACCTCTACAATGAGCAGTTCTTC.

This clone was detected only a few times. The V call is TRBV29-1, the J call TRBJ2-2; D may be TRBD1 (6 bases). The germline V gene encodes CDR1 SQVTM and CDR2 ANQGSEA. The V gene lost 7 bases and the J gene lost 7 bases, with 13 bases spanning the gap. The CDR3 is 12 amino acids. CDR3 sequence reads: CSATTGYGELFF. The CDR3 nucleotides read TGCAGCGCTACGACAGGTTACGGGGAGCTGTTTTTT.

This CDR3 is CATSRGVLEWEQYF. The CDR3 DNA reads as TGTGCCACCAGCAGAGGAGTCCTGGAATGGGAGCAGTACTTC. This rearrangement joins TRBV15 to TRBJ2-7, with D unclear. Looked up from germline, CDR1 is LNHNV and CDR2 is YYDKDF (reference sequence). V was cut by 1 base and J by 7 bases, with 14 bases left in between. The CDR3 loop spans 14 amino acids.

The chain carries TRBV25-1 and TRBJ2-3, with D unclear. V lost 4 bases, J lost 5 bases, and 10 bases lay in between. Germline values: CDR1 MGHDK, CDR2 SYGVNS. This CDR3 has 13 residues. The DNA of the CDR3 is TGTGCCAGCAGTGCGCCTAGTGGAGATACGCAGTATTTT. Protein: CASSAPSGDTQYF.

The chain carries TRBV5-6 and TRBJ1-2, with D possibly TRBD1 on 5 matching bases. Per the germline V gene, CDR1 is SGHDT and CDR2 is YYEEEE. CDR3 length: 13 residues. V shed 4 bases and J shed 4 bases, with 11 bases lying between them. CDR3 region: CASSPQGLYGYTF. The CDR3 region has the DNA TGTGCCAGCAGCCCGCAGGGCCTCTATGGCTACACCTTC.

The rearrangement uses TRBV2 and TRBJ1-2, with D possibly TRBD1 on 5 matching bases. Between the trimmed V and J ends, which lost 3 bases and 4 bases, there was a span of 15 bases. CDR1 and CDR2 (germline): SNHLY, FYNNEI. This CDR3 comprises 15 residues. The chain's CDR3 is CASSERQRGTYGYTF. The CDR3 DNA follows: TGTGCCAGCAGTGAGAGACAGAGGGGAACCTATGGCTACACCTTC.

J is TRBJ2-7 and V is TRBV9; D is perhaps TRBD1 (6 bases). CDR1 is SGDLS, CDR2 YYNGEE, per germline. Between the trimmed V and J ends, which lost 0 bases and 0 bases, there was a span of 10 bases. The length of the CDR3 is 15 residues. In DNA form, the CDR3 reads TGTGCCAGCAGCGTAGAGCCAGGGGACTCCTACGAGCAGTACTTC. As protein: CASSVEPGDSYEQYF.

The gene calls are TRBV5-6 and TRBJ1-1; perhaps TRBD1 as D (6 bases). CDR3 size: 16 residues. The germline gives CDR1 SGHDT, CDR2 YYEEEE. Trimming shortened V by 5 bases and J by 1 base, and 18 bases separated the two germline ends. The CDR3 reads CASSSTSQGGNTEAFF. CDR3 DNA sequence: TGTGCCAGCAGTTCGACGTCACAGGGAGGGAACACTGAAGCTTTCTTT.

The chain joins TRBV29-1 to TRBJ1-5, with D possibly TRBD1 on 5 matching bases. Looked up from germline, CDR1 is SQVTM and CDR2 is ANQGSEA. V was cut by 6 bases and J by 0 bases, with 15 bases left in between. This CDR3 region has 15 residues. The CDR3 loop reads CSVREQGNSNQPQHF. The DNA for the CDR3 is TGCAGCGTCCGCGAGCAGGGTAATAGCAATCAGCCCCAGCATTTT. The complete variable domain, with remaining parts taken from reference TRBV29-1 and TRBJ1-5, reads SAVISQKPSRDICQRGTSLTIQCQVDSQVTMMFWYRQQPGQSLTLIATANQGSEATYESGFVIDKFPISRPNLTFSTLTVSNMSPEDSSIYLCSVREQGNSNQPQHFGDGTRLSIL.

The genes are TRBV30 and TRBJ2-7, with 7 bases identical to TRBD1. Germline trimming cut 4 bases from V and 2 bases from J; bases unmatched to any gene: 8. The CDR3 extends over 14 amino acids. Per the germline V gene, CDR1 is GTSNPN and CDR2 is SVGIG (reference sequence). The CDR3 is CAWTRVDRAYEQYF. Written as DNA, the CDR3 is TGTGCCTGGACACGGGTAGACAGGGCCTACGAGCAGTACTTC.

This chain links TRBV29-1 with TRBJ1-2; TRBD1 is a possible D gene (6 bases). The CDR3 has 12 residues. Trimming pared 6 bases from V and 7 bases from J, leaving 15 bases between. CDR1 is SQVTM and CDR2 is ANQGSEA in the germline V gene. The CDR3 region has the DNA TGCAGCGTCCTACTAAACAGGGTTGGCTACACCTTC. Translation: CSVLLNRVGYTF.